The T cell receptor (beta chain) under discussion was sequenced for a study of beta chain features in type 1 diabetes. About the study: Cell yields, gender and age were similar in healthy donors and patients. Sorted cells from all samples, numbering fewer than 120,000,000, were examined.

In the case of this clone: Antigen unknown.

The whole isolated RNA underwent reverse transcription, so sequencing captured expressed TCRB transcripts. Profiled with immunoSEQ multiplex PCR; TCRdb holds only in-frame clones, not every one. The table lists fewer than 200,000 clones, 10% of them singletons, with more than 0.4% in the top ten. Between the trimmed V and J ends, which lost 6 bases and 4 bases, there was a span of 10 bases. CDR3 size: 12 residues. Germline V gene sequence: CDR1 SNHLY, CDR2 FYNNEI. Points from the study as a whole: Moderately but significantly shorter TCRB CDR3s were found in Type 1 diabetes patients in all four CD4+ subsets. Patients showed naive, central memory and Treg TCRB repertoires that appeared more similar than those of healthy donors.

This chain joins TRBV2 and TRBJ2-7; D possibly corresponds to TRBD1 (6 bases). The TCR sequence derives from a young man with type 1 diabetes. The specimen was central memory CD4+ T cells from blood. The CDR3 DNA is TGTGCCAGCAGGGACAGACCATACGAGCAGTACTTC. As protein: CASRDRPYEQYF.